The next 31 T cell receptor beta chains were all read from a single sample in a study of cytomegalovirus exposure and HLA in healthy donors. 13 Jbeta primers and 60 Vbeta primers were used for the PCR. Some clones are missing from TCRdb's copy, which holds only in-frame ones; the method was immunoSEQ multiplex PCR. The data hold over 140,000 clones, with around four fifths observed a single time. The sample comprised PBMCs. These receptors originate from a man aged 25-45 years in good health and CMV-seropositive.

The chain joins TRBV29-1 to TRBJ2-7, with a weak D call TRBD2 (6 bases). Germline V gene lookup returns CDR1 SQVTM and CDR2 ANQGSEA. The CDR3 covers 11 residues. With 7 bases removed from V and 6 bases from J, the gap between germline ends came to 13 bases. CDR3 in amino acids: CSAGLGGEQYF. CDR3 DNA: TGCAGCGCCGGACTGGGGGGCGAGCAGTACTTC.

The genes are TRBV7-9 and TRBJ2-7; possibly TRBD1 for D (6 bases). Germline CDR1 is SEHNR and CDR2 is FQNEAQ (reference sequence). The CDR3 runs to 13 residues. Deletions cut 4 bases from V and 6 bases from J, with 13 bases between. The CDR3 sequence: CASSYLDSGEQYF. CDR3 coding DNA: TGTGCCAGCAGCTACCTGGACAGCGGCGAGCAGTACTTC.

This rearrangement joins TRBV6-5 to TRBJ1-6, with 7 bases matching TRBD1. V trimming: 2 bases; J trimming: 7 bases; junction bases outside the gene matches: 5. Germline CDR1 MNHEY, CDR2 SVGAGI. The CDR3 length is 15 residues. The CDR3 loop reads CASSYGGTENSPLHF. CDR3 sequence (DNA): TGTGCCAGCAGTTACGGAGGGACAGAAAATTCACCCCTCCACTTT.

The J gene is TRBJ2-7, the V gene TRBV23-1; 10 nucleotides line up with TRBD1. TRBV23-1 is annotated as an ORF whose role is uncertain. This CDR3 has 16 amino acids. The junction had 17 bases not matched to a gene; V was cut back by 5 bases and J by 10 bases. The CDR3 sequence is CASSSLRGTGDRGQYF. The CDR3 nucleotides read TGCGCCAGCAGTAGCCTTAGAGGGACAGGGGATCGGGGCCAGTACTTC.

The rearrangement links TRBV6-1 to TRBJ1-5; 12 nucleotides line up with TRBD1. J gave up 6 bases and V 9 bases, and 9 bases lay outside the gene matches. Germline CDR1 MNHNS, CDR2 SASEGT. The CDR3 is 15 residues long. The CDR3 region has the DNA TGTGCCAGTTTCCCGGGACAGGGGGCGGTTCAGCCCCAGCATTTT. This gives the protein CASFPGQGAVQPQHF.

This clone was found once. This chain connects TRBV5-6 to TRBJ2-7; D perhaps matches TRBD2 (7 bases). The V end was cut by 2 bases, the J end by 5 bases, with 11 bases between. The CDR3 is 13 amino acids. CDR1 and CDR2 (germline): SGHDT, YYEEEE. CDR3 residues: CASSLGGGDEQYF. The DNA for the CDR3 is TGTGCCAGCAGCTTAGGGGGAGGGGACGAGCAGTACTTC.

CDR3 sequence: CASSPGTGNEKLFF. The CDR3 nucleotides are TGCGCCAGCAGCCCCGGGACAGGGAATGAAAAACTGTTTTTT. The chain combines TRBV5-1 with TRBJ1-4; 9 bases align to TRBD1. The trim removed 4 bases at V and 5 bases at J, leaving 3 bases unmatched. Germline V lookup: CDR1 SGHRS, CDR2 YFSETQ. The length of the CDR3 is 14 residues.

The chain has TRBV5-8 and TRBJ2-7; 9 positions match TRBD1. CDR3 length: 14 residues. The germline CDR1 and CDR2 sequences are SGHTS and YDEGEE. Trimming cost V 2 bases and J 3 bases; bases outside gene matches: 3. CDR3 in DNA: TGTGCCAGCAGCTTCGAGGGACAGGGCTACGAGCAGTACTTC. This gives the protein CASSFEGQGYEQYF.

The chain has TRBV5-3 and TRBJ2-4; D remains ambiguous. TRBV5-3 is marked as an open reading frame, function uncertain. The CDR3 length is 15 residues. V was clipped by 4 bases and J by 0 bases, with 11 bases between them. CDR3 loop: CARSMPTKAKNIQYF. The CDR3 nucleotides are TGTGCCAGAAGCATGCCGACAAAAGCCAAAAACATTCAGTACTTC.

Only one count was recorded for this clone. The chain combines TRBV6-5 with TRBJ2-7; D call uncertain. Trimming took off 5 bases at V and 6 bases at J, with 11 bases between the two ends. Germline V gene lookup returns CDR1 MNHEY and CDR2 SVGAGI. The CDR3 contains 12 residues. The CDR3 reads CASSPFSGEQYF. The DNA of the CDR3 is TGTGCCAGCAGTCCCTTCTCCGGCGAGCAGTACTTC.

This rearrangement joins TRBV19 to TRBJ2-1; TRBD2 matches 8 bases. The CDR3 extends over 15 amino acids. Germline trimming cut 3 bases from V and 2 bases from J; bases unmatched to any gene: 3. Germline loops: CDR1 LNHDA, CDR2 SQIVND (reference sequence). In DNA, the CDR3 is TGTGCCAGTAGTATTACTAGCGGACCCTACAATGAGCAGTTCTTC. Its protein is CASSITSGPYNEQFF.

CDR3 sequence (DNA): TGTGCCAGCAGTGAACACCGGACAGGGACTGAAAAACTGTTTTTT. It encodes CASSEHRTGTEKLFF. The chain recombines TRBV25-1 with TRBJ1-4, with TRBD1 matching 8 bases. Trimming cost V 2 bases and J 7 bases; bases outside gene matches: 6. The CDR3 has 15 amino acids. CDR1 and CDR2 from the germline V gene are MGHDK and SYGVNS. Filled out from reference TRBV25-1 and TRBJ1-4, the complete variable domain reads EADIYQTPRYLVIGTGKKITLECSQTMGHDKMYWYQQDPGMELHLIHYSYGVNSTEKGDLSSESTVSRIRTEHFPLTLESARPSHTSQYLCASSEHRTGTEKLFFGSGTQLSVL.

This clone was counted only a few times. The V and J genes are TRBV5-1 and TRBJ1-1, with no clear D. The germline gives CDR1 SGHRS, CDR2 YFSETQ. V was cut by 4 bases and J by 1 base, with 8 bases left in between. The CDR3 is 13 amino acids. The CDR3 coding sequence is TGCGCCAGCAGCCCGGAGGGGAACACTGAAGCTTTCTTT. Translated: CASSPEGNTEAFF.

Regarding this clone: Additional DNA sequences in this sample encode the identical CDR3. The chain combines TRBV2 with TRBJ2-5; 10 bases align to TRBD2. The V segment lost 7 bases and the J segment 5 bases; nucleotides outside the gene matches: 10. This CDR3 region has 15 residues. Germline V gene sequence: CDR1 SNHLY, CDR2 FYNNEI. The CDR3 nucleotides read TGTGCCAGCAACGGTCTAGCGGGAGTTCAGGAGACCCAGTACTTC. Protein product: CASNGLAGVQETQYF.

The chain joins TRBV28 to TRBJ1-4; D gene unclear. Trimming cost V 4 bases and J 8 bases, with 11 bases left between them. The CDR3 is 13 amino acids. Germline CDR1 and CDR2: MDHEN and SYDVKM. DNA of the CDR3: TGTGCCAGCAGTTCTCATAGAAAGGAAAAACTGTTTTTT. It is translated as CASSSHRKEKLFF.

This chain connects TRBV6-1 to TRBJ2-7; D is perhaps TRBD2 (6 bases). V was clipped by 1 base and J by 5 bases, with 18 bases between them. Germline V gives CDR1 MNHNS, CDR2 SASEGT. The CDR3 is 16 residues long. The CDR3: CASSEVGLQEGDEQYF. In nucleotides, the CDR3 is TGTGCCAGCAGTGAAGTGGGACTCCAAGAAGGCGACGAGCAGTACTTC.

On this clone: Other DNA sequences in this sample translate to the same CDR3. For the CDR3, the DNA is TGTGCCAGCAGTTCCGAGGGCTATGGCTACACCTTC. It translates to CASSSEGYGYTF. The chain links TRBV28 to TRBJ1-2; the D is unclear. The CDR3 consists of 12 residues. Germline V gene sequence: CDR1 MDHEN, CDR2 SYDVKM. The V end lost 4 bases, the J end lost 4 bases, and 7 bases lay between the germline ends.

The chain is built from TRBV2 and TRBJ1-5, with 8 bases lining up with TRBD1. The V and J ends lost 7 bases and 3 bases, in that order; junction bases with no gene match: 8. There are 15 residues in the CDR3. Germline CDR1 reads SNHLY; CDR2 reads FYNNEI. In nucleotides, the CDR3 is TGTGCCAGCAATGCGCAGGGGGCGTTCAATCAGCCCCAGCATTTT. Translating gives CASNAQGAFNQPQHF. Variable domain in full (rest from reference TRBV2 and TRBJ1-5): EPEVTQTPSHQVTQMGQEVILRCVPISNHLYFYWYRQILGQKVEFLVSFYNNEISEKSEIFDDQFSVERPDGSNFTLKIRSTKLEDSAMYFCASNAQGAFNQPQHFGDGTRLSIL.

This clone occurred once. CDR3 sequence reads: CASSLSGFRSYNEQFF. The DNA for the CDR3 is TGCGCCAGCAGCTTGAGCGGGTTCAGGTCCTACAATGAGCAGTTCTTC. The chain has TRBV5-1 and TRBJ2-1, with D perhaps TRBD2 (6 bases). The length of the CDR3 is 16 residues. V lost 1 base, J lost 1 base, and 12 bases lay in between. Germline V gene data show CDR1 as SGHRS and CDR2 as YFSETQ.

The J gene is TRBJ1-3, the V gene TRBV28; 9 bases fit TRBD1. V lost 6 bases, J lost 8 bases, and 11 bases stayed unmatched. Germline V gene sequence: CDR1 MDHEN, CDR2 SYDVKM. The CDR3 runs to 15 residues. The CDR3 DNA follows: TGTGCCAGCAGCCAAGGGACAGGGAGTTACCACACCATATATTTT. It specifies CASSQGTGSYHTIYF.

The chain links TRBV9 to TRBJ2-6, with 11 bases lining up with TRBD1. The J segment lost 0 bases and the V segment lost 4 bases, leaving 9 bases of the junction unmatched. This CDR3 has 19 residues. The germline V gene encodes CDR1 SGDLS and CDR2 YYNGEE. This CDR3 reads CASSTGTGGRFSGANVLTF. The CDR3 DNA reads TGTGCCAGCAGCACAGGGACAGGGGGGCGCTTCTCTGGGGCCAACGTCCTGACTTTC.

The chain carries TRBV30 and TRBJ2-7; weak D call: TRBD1 (6 bases). V gave up 5 bases and J gave up 3 bases, with 11 bases separating them. Per the germline V gene, CDR1 is GTSNPN and CDR2 is SVGIG (reference sequence). The CDR3 runs to 12 residues. The CDR3 DNA reads as TGTGCCTGGGACAGGCTTAACTACGAGCAGTACTTC. Amino acids: CAWDRLNYEQYF.

The V call is TRBV4-2, the J call TRBJ1-1; weak D call: TRBD1 (6 bases). V was shortened by 0 bases and J by 1 base, with 12 bases between the two germline ends. This CDR3 spans 16 amino acids. Germline lookup yields CDR1 LGHNA and CDR2 YNFKEQ. The CDR3: CASSQDKGQTNTEAFF. CDR3 DNA: TGTGCCAGCAGCCAAGATAAAGGACAGACGAACACTGAAGCTTTCTTT.

The V gene is TRBV6-1, the J gene TRBJ1-6; D uncertain. Germline V gene lookup returns CDR1 MNHNS and CDR2 SASEGT. V was trimmed by 4 bases and J by 0 bases, leaving 7 bases between them. The CDR3 is 15 amino acids. The CDR3 DNA sequence: TGTGCCAGCAGTGTCCAGGCCTCCTATAATTCACCCCTCCACTTT. It codes for CASSVQASYNSPLHF.

The chain employs TRBV2 and TRBJ1-2, with D possibly TRBD1 on 6 matching bases. This CDR3 comprises 13 residues. The germline V gene encodes CDR1 SNHLY and CDR2 FYNNEI. Trimming removed 3 bases at V and 3 bases at J, with 8 bases between. CDR3 coding DNA: TGTGCCAGCAGTGACAGGGGTTACTATGGCTACACCTTC. Encoded protein: CASSDRGYYGYTF.

V and J are TRBV7-6 and TRBJ2-3, with TRBD2 identical over 15 bases. With V trimmed by 5 bases and J by 1 base, 4 bases remained unmatched. Germline V gene lookup returns CDR1 SGHVS and CDR2 FNYEAQ. CDR3 size: 17 residues. CDR3 sequence (DNA): TGTGCCAGCAGCAAGGGACTAGCGGGAGGCGGCACAGATACGCAGTATTTT. Encoded protein: CASSKGLAGGGTDTQYF.

The chain combines TRBV9 with TRBJ2-2; a possible D gene is TRBD2 (6 bases). The CDR3 runs 13 residues. CDR1 SGDLS and CDR2 YYNGEE come from the germline V gene. Trimming left V 7 bases short and J 0 bases short, with 7 bases between. The CDR3, as DNA: TGTGCCAGCGGGGGGACGAACACCGGGGAGCTGTTTTTT. This encodes CASGGTNTGELFF.

A few counts support this clone. The chain links TRBV4-1 to TRBJ2-7; tentatively, D is TRBD2 (6 bases). In germline, CDR1 is MGHRA, CDR2 YSYEKL. The V and J ends lost 0 bases and 1 base respectively, with 10 bases between them. This CDR3 comprises 15 residues. CDR3 in amino acids: CASSQEGGVSYEQYF. The CDR3 bases are TGCGCCAGCAGCCAAGAGGGCGGGGTGTCCTACGAGCAGTACTTC.

This chain joins TRBV30 and TRBJ2-2; D might be TRBD2 (5 bases). V was shortened by 4 bases and J by 5 bases, with 14 bases between the two germline ends. Germline V gives CDR1 GTSNPN, CDR2 SVGIG (reference sequence). This CDR3 has 14 residues. As DNA, the CDR3 is TGTGCCTGGAAACGCGGGTTTGAGACCGGGGAGCTGTTTTTT. It codes for CAWKRGFETGELFF.

The genes are TRBV12-5 and TRBJ1-1; unclear D gene. The V gene's germline CDR1 is LGHNT and CDR2 FRNRAP. The germline V and J ends were trimmed by 1 base and 11 bases, with 14 bases remaining between them. CDR3 length: 13 residues. The CDR3: CASGLDGSRNAFF. The CDR3 nucleotides read TGTGCTAGTGGTTTGGACGGGTCCAGAAACGCTTTCTTT.

The gene calls are TRBV7-3 and TRBJ2-1; 8 positions match TRBD2. Germline V gene lookup returns CDR1 SGHTA and CDR2 FQGTGA. V trimming: 3 bases; J trimming: 7 bases; junction bases outside the gene matches: 5. The CDR3 length is 14 residues. The CDR3 spells CASSFTGGPNEQFF. The DNA of the CDR3 is TGTGCCAGCAGCTTTACGGGGGGGCCGAATGAGCAGTTCTTC.